This T cell receptor (beta chain) was captured in a study of TIL therapy for anti-PD-1-resistant metastatic lung cancer. Study at large: Half of patients were current or former smokers.

As to time point: pre-treatment sample, taken before nivolumab and TIL therapy. The V gene's germline CDR1 is SGHVS and CDR2 FNYEAQ. Trimming removed 5 bases from V and 5 bases from J; junction bases left unmatched: 13. CDR3 length: 16 residues. The libraries were made with immunoSEQ v3. Survey-level samples got approximately 1.8 million read pairs; deep-level samples got roughly 5-6.5 million. Clones were read by immunoSEQ multiplex PCR, and TCRdb kept only the in-frame ones, dropping some. Among 50,000 to 65,000 clones listed, approximately 69% were seen once. The rearrangement joins TRBV7-6 to TRBJ2-5; 8 bases line up with TRBD2. Source: blood, taken at baseline. The origin of this receptor is a person aged 25-80 years with non-small cell lung cancer. CDR3 coding DNA: TGTGCCAGCAGCCAATACGGGGGCGGGGGGCGTGAGACCCAGTACTTC. It yields the protein CASSQYGGGGRETQYF.